This record covers a single T cell receptor (beta chain). The CDR3 consists of 15 residues. Unmatched junction bases numbered 8, after V lost 5 bases and J lost 1 base. Per the germline V gene, CDR1 is SGHKS and CDR2 is YYEKEE (reference sequence). In the authors' workflow: Nucleated cell number was recorded as an estimate derived from reference gene primer amplification. The table came from immunoSEQ multiplex PCR; TCRdb's copy has only in-frame clones and leaves some out. For V, J and clone size, that table is used; D and trimming come from the DNA. Counted here are approximately 94,000 clones, around four fifths occurring once; the ten biggest clones make up less than 35%. The sample belongs to a study of blood T cell repertoires in COVID-19. Study details: The United States, Italy and Spain supplied acute and convalescent COVID-19 samples. T cells, B-cell-depleted T cells, or PBMCs supplied cDNA or gDNA.

This sequence originates from a man between 65 and 85 years old with active or convalescent COVID-19. V usage is TRBV5-5 and J usage is TRBJ1-1, with 7 bases matching TRBD1. Sequenced sample: peripheral blood. This chain's CDR3 is CASRNSGTANTEAFF. CDR3 nucleotide sequence: TGTGCCAGCAGGAACTCCGGGACAGCGAACACTGAAGCTTTCTTT.